This T cell receptor (beta chain) is drawn from a study of cytomegalovirus exposure and HLA in healthy donors. Study-wide background: The 90 to 150 validation repertoires used a platform that matched the one used for the approximately 620 first-cohort repertoires, as a later analysis reported. General study findings and limits: The study listed around 150 cytomegalovirus-associated TCR beta chains. With high specificity and sensitivity, the classifier reportedly diagnosed cytomegalovirus status. The tendency of first-cohort TCR clusters to co-occur in the 120 or so validation repertoires was identified by a subsequent analysis.

Here immunoSEQ multiplex PCR was the method, and the copy in TCRdb shows in-frame clones only, minus some. The profile shows 70,000 to 75,000 clones, 94% of them singletons. Germline CDR1 is SGHNT and CDR2 is YENEEA. The trim removed 3 bases at V and 3 bases at J, leaving 2 bases unmatched. This CDR3 is 13 amino acids long. As for this clone: Antigen unknown.

Sequencing used PBMCs. The receptor's source is a woman in her late teens or twenties in good health and CMV-seropositive. V is TRBV11-3 and J is TRBJ2-7; 7 bases map to TRBD1. DNA for the CDR3: TGTGCCAGCAGCTTGGACAGGAACTACGAGCAGTACTTC. It encodes CASSLDRNYEQYF.